This T cell receptor (beta chain) emerged from a study of T cell repertoires in cytomegalovirus infection. Turning to the study itself: Both CMV infection and a matching HLA type were indicated by public TCR beta signatures.

Germline CDR1 reads MNHEY; CDR2 reads SMNVEV (reference sequence). This CDR3 spans 13 amino acids. The germline V and J ends were trimmed by 10 bases and 8 bases, with 20 bases remaining between them. As concerns this clonotype: Its target is not known.

Study-wide results and limits: The cumulative frequency of public TCR beta families distinguished individuals who carried CMV together with the relevant HLA. HLA-C-restricted, CMV-specific TCR beta clonotypes were dominant ex vivo.

TCRdb reanalysed the reads using MiXCR and keeps one entry per CDR3 protein. The data show a few hundred thousand distinct CDR3 sequences, around 27% seen once. Sequences were obtained from PBMCs. The sequence was obtained from a human donor in good health (CMV status not recorded). Some clones in this sample may be carry-over from other donors' samples. This chain connects TRBV27 to TRBJ1-2; no reliable D call. CDR3 amino acids: CATQQAAGRGYTF. The CDR3, as DNA: TGTGCCACCCAGCAGGCAGCCGGTCGCGGCTACACCTTC.